A selection of T cell receptor beta chains follows, all from one sample in a study of cytomegalovirus exposure and HLA in healthy donors. Libraries were prepared by immunoSEQ multiplex PCR; TCRdb keeps only in-frame clonotypes and omits some of them. The repertoire has about 190,000 clones, around 79% of them found once; the top ten carry around 1.6%. The sample comprised PBMCs. The origin of the receptors is a woman in her forties or fifties in good health and CMV-seronegative. CDR3s include the opening cysteine and the closing phenylalanine or tryptophan. The D gene is left open where the match is weak. Size is stated for part of the rows, as once, few or many counts, or as a class when the clone is expanded.

cdr3_nt	cdr3_aa	clone_size	v_call	j_call	d_call
TGTGCCAGCTCACTCTCGACAGGGAACCACGAGCAGTACTTC	CASSLSTGNHEQYF	NA	TRBV18	TRBJ2-7	TRBD1
TGTGCCAGCAGTCCAGTCACCAAAAACATTCAGTACTTC	CASSPVTKNIQYF	NA	TRBV6-5	TRBJ2-4	NA
TGTGCCAGCAGTTCCCGCGCCGCTGGAAACACCATATATTTT	CASSSRAAGNTIYF	few	TRBV6-5	TRBJ1-3	NA
TGTGCCAGCTCACCACCGACTAGCGGGGGGGCCGGGGATACGCAGTATTTT	CASSPPTSGGAGDTQYF	NA	TRBV18	TRBJ2-3	TRBD2
TGTGCCAGCAGCTTCCAGCGGGGGCGTCAGAATGAGCAGTTCTTC	CASSFQRGRQNEQFF	NA	TRBV11-3	TRBJ2-1	TRBD2
TGTGCCAGCAGCTTAAGGCGGGACGGTTCCGGGGAGCTGTTTTTT	CASSLRRDGSGELFF	NA	TRBV7-9	TRBJ2-2	NA
TGTGCCACCAGCAGAGTACAGGAGAACACTGAAGCTTTCTTT	CATSRVQENTEAFF	NA	TRBV15	TRBJ1-1	NA
TGTGCCAGCAGCTTGGACACCTACGAGCAGTACTTC	CASSLDTYEQYF	NA	TRBV5-4	TRBJ2-7	NA
TGTGCCAGCAGCTTGACCTCCGACAGGGGTAATTCACCCCTCCACTTT	CASSLTSDRGNSPLHF	NA	TRBV5-6	TRBJ1-6	TRBD1
TGTGCCAGCATCCAGGGAAGCAATCAGCCCCAGCATTTT	CASIQGSNQPQHF	NA	TRBV6-6	TRBJ1-5	NA
TGCGCCAGCAGCTTGGCCCCACTAGAGACCCAGTACTTC	CASSLAPLETQYF	few	TRBV5-1	TRBJ2-5	NA
TGTGCCAGCAGTCCTCGGGGGTACGAGCAGTACTTC	CASSPRGYEQYF	NA	TRBV6-5	TRBJ2-7	NA
TGTGCCAGCAGTTTAAGACAGGGGGTGGTGAACACTGAAGCTTTCTTT	CASSLRQGVVNTEAFF	NA	TRBV28	TRBJ1-1	TRBD1
TGTGCCAGCAGCCTTAACAGAGCCCTCCAAGAGACCCAGTACTTC	CASSLNRALQETQYF	once	TRBV14	TRBJ2-5	NA
TGTGCCAGCAGCCCGTCGGTGGGAGGGCCTAGGGAGACCCAGTACTTC	CASSPSVGGPRETQYF	NA	TRBV7-2	TRBJ2-5	TRBD2
TGTGCCATCAGTGATTGGCAGGGGGGCTATGGCTACACCTTC	CAISDWQGGYGYTF	NA	TRBV10-3	TRBJ1-2	TRBD1
TGTGCCAGCGCGGGACTGAACACCGGGGAGCTGTTTTTT	CASAGLNTGELFF	few	TRBV2	TRBJ2-2	NA